This record covers a single T cell receptor (beta chain). The sample carries other DNA sequences with the same CDR3. The record originates from a study of shared clonotypes between healthy human individuals. Repertoires were generated with immunoSEQ multiplex PCR, while TCRdb's copy carries only in-frame clones and drops some. The sample carries 2 million to 2.5 million clones, nearly 97% recorded once. V was trimmed by 4 bases and J by 6 bases, leaving 9 bases between them. This CDR3 contains 12 residues. The V gene's germline CDR1 is SGDLS and CDR2 YYNGEE. The rearrangement joins TRBV9 to TRBJ2-3, with D possibly called TRBD1 or TRBD2 (5 bases each). Sequencing used naive CD4+ T cells sorted from blood. As to subset: CD45RA+ positively selected. The clonotype originates from a man aged 18 to 30 in good health. CDR3 amino acids: CASSPGADTQYF. In DNA form, the CDR3 reads TGTGCCAGCAGCCCCGGGGCGGATACGCAGTATTTT.